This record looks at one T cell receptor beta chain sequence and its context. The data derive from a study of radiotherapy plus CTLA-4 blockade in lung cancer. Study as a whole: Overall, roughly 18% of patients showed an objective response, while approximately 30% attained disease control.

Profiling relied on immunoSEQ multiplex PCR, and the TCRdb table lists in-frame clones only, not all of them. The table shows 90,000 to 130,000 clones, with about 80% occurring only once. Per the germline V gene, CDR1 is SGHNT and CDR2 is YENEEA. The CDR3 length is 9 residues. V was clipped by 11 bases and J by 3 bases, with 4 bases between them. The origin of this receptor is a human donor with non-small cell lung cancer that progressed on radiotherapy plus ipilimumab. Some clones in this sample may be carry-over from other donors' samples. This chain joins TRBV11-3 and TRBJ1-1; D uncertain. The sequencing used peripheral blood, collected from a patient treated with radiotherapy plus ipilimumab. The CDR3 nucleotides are TGTGCCTCCGACACTGAAGCTTTCTTT. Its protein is CASDTEAFF.